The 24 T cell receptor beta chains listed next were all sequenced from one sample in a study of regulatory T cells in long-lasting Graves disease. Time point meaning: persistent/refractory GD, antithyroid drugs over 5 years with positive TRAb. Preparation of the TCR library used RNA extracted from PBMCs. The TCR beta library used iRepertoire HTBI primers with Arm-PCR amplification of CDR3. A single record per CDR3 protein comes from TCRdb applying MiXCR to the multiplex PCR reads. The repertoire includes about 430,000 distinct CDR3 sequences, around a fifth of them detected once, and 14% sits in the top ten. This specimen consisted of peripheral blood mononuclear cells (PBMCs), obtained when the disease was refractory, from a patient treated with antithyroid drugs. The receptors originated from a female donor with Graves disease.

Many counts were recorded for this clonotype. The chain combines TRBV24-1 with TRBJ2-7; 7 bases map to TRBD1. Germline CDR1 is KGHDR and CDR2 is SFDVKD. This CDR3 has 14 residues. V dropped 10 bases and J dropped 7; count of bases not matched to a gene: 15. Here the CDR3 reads CATSETGKEEEQYF. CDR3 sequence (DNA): TGTGCCACGTCCGAGACAGGGAAGGAGGAAGAGCAGTACTTC.

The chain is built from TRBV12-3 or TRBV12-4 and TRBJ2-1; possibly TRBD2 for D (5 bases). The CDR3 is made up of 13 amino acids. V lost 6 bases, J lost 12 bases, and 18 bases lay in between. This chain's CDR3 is CASSRGRLTGQFF. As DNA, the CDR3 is TGTGCCAGCAGCCGGGGTCGCTTGACTGGGCAGTTCTTC.

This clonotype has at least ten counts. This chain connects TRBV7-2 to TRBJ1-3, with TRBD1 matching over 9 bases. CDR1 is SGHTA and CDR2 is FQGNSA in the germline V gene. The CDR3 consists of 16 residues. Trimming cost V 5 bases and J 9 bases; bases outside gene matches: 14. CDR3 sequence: CASSRLPGQGRITIYF. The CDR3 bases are TGTGCCAGCAGCCGGTTACCGGGACAGGGAAGGATCACCATATATTTT.

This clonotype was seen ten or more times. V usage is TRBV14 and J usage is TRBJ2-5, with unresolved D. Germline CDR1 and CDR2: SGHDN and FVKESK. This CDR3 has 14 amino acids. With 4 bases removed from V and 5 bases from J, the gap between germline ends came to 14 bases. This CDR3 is CASSPRRFRETQYF. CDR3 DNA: TGTGCCAGCAGCCCACGACGGTTCAGGGAGACCCAGTACTTC.

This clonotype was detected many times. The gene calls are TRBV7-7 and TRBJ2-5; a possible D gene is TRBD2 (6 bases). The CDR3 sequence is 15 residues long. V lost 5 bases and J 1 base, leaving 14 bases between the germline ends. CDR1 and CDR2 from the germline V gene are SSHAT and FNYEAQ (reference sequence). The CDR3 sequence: CASSPGAGGQETQYF. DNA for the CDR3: TGTGCCAGCAGCCCCGGGGCCGGGGGCCAAGAGACCCAGTACTTC.

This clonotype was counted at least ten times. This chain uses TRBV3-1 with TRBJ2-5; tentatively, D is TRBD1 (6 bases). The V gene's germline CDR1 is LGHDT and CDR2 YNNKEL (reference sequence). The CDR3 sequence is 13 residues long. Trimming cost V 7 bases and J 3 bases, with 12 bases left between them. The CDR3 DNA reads TGTGCCAGCAATTCCCGGACAGAAGAGACCCAGTACTTC. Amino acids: CASNSRTEETQYF.

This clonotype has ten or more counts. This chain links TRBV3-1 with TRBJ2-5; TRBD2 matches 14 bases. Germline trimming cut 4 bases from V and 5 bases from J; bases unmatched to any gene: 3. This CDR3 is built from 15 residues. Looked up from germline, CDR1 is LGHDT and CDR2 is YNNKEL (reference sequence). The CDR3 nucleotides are TGTGCCAGCAGCCGGACTAGCGGGAGGTTGGAGACCCAGTACTTC. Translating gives CASSRTSGRLETQYF.

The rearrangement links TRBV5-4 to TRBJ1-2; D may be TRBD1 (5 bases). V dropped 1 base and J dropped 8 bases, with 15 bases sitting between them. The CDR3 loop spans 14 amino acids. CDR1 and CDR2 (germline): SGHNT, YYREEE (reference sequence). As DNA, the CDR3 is TGTGCCAGCAGCTTGCAGGGTTTAACTCAAGGCTACACCTTC. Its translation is CASSLQGLTQGYTF.

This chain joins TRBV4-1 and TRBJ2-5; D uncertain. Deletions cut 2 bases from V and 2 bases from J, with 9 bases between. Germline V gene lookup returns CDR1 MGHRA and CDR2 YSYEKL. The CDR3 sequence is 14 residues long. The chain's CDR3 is CASSQFPDQETQYF. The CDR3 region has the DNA TGCGCCAGCAGCCAATTTCCAGATCAAGAGACCCAGTACTTC.

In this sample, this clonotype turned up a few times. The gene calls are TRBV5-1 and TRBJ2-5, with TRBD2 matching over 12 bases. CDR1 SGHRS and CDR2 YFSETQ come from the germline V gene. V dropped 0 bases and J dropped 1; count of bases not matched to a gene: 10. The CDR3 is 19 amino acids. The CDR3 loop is CASSLVRTSGADTQETQYF. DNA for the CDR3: TGCGCCAGCAGCTTGGTTAGGACTAGCGGGGCAGATACCCAAGAGACCCAGTACTTC.

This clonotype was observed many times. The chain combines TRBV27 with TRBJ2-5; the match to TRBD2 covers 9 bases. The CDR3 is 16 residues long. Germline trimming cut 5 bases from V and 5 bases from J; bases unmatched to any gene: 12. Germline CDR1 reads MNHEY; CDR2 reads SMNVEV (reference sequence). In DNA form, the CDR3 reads TGTGCCAGCAGTCGATCTAGCGGGAATGGAGGGGAGACCCAGTACTTC. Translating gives CASSRSSGNGGETQYF.

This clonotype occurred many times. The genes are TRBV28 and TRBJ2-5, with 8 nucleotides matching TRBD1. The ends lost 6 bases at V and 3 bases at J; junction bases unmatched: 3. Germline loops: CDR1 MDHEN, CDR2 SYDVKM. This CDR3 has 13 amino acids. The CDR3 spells CASRTTGEETQYF. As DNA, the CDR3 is TGTGCCAGCAGAACGACAGGGGAAGAGACCCAGTACTTC.

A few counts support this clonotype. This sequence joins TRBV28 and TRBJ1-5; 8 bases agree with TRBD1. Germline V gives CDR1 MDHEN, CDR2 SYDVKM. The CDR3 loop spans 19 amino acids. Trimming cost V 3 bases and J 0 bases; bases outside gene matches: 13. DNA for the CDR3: TGTGCCAGCAGTTTGGGGCCCAGGGGGCTGTGGAATAGCAATCAGCCCCAGCATTTT. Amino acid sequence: CASSLGPRGLWNSNQPQHF.

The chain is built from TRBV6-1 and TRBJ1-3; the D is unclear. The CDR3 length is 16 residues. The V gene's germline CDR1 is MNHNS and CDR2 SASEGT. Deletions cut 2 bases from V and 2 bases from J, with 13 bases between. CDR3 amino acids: CASSESAAGTGNTIYF. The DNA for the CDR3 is TGTGCCAGCAGTGAATCCGCTGCAGGAACTGGAAACACCATATATTTT.

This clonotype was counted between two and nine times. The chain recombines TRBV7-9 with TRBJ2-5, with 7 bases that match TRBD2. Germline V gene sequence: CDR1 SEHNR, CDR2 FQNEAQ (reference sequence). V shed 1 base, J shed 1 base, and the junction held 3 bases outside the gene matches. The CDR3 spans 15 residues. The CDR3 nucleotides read TGTGCCAGCAGCTTAGGACTAGCCTTCCAAGAGACCCAGTACTTC. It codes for CASSLGLAFQETQYF.

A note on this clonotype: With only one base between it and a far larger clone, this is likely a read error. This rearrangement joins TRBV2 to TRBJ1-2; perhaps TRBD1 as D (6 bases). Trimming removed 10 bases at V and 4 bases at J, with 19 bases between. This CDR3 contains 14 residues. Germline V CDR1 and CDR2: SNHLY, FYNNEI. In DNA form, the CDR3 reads TGTGCCACCGGCAGAGAGCCGGACAGCTATGGCTACACCTTC. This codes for CATGREPDSYGYTF. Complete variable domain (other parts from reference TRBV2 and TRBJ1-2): EPEVTQTPSHQVTQMGQEVILRCVPISNHLYFYWYRQILGQKVEFLVSFYNNEISEKSEIFDDQFSVERPDGSNFTLKIRSTKLEDSAMYFCATGREPDSYGYTFGSGTRLTVV.

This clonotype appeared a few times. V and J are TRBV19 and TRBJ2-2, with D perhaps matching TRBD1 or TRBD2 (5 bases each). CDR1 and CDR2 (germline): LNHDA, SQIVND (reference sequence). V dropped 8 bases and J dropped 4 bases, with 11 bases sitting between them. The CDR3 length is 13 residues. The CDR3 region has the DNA TGTGCCAGTCGGGGACGGGGCACCGGGGAGCTGTTTTTT. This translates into CASRGRGTGELFF.

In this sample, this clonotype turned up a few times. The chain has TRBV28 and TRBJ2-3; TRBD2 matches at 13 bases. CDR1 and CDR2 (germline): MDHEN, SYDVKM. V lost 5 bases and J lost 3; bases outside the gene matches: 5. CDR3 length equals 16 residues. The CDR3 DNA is TGTGCCAGCAGTCTGTGGACTAGCGGGAGTACAGATACGCAGTATTTT. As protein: CASSLWTSGSTDTQYF. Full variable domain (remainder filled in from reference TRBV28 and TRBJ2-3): DVKVTQSSRYLVKRTGEKVFLECVQDMDHENMFWYRQDPGLGLRLIYFSYDVKMKEKGDIPEGYSVSREKKERFSLILESASTNQTSMYLCASSLWTSGSTDTQYFGPGTRLTVL.

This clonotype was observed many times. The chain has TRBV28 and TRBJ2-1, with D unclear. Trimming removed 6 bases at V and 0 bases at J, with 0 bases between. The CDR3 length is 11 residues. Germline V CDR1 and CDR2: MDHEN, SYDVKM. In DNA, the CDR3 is TGTGCCAGCAGCTCCTACAATGAGCAGTTCTTC. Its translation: CASSSYNEQFF.

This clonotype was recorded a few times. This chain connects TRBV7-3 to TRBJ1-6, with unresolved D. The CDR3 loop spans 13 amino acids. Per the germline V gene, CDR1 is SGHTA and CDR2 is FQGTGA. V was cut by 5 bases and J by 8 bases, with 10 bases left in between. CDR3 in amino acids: CASSETKDSPLHF. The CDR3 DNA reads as TGTGCCAGCAGCGAAACAAAAGATTCACCCCTCCACTTT.

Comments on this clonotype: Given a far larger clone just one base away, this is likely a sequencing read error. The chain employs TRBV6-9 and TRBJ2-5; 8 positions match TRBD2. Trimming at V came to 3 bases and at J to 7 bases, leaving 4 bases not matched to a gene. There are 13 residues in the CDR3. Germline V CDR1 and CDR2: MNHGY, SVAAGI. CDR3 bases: TGTGCCAGCAGTTACGGGACTAGGGGGACCCAGTACTTC. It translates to CASSYGTRGTQYF.

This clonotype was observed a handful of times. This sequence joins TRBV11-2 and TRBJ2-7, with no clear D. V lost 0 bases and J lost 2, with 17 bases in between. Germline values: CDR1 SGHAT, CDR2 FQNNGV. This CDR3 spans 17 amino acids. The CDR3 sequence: CASSLDRAGYNTYEQYF. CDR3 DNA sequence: TGTGCCAGCAGCTTAGATCGCGCCGGGTACAATACCTACGAGCAGTACTTC.

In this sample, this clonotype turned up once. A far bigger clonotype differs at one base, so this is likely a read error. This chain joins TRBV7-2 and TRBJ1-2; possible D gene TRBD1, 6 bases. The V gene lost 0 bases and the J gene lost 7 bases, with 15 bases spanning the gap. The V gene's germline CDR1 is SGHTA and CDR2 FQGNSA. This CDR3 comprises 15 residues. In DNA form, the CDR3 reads TGTGCCAGCAGCTTAGCGCGGACAGTCGCCGTTGGCTACACCTTC. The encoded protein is CASSLARTVAVGYTF.

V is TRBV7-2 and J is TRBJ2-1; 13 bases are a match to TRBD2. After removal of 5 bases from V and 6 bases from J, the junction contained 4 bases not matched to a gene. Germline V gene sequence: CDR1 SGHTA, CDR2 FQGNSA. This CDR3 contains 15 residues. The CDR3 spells CASSTTSGGSNEQFF. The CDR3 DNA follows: TGTGCCAGCAGCACGACTAGCGGGGGGTCCAATGAGCAGTTCTTC. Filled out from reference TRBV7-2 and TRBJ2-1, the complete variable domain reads GAGVSQSPSNKVTEKGKDVELRCDPISGHTALYWYRQSLGQGLEFLIYFQGNSAPDKSGLPSDRFSAERTGGSVSTLTIQRTQQEDSAVYLCASSTTSGGSNEQFFGPGTRLTVL.